This T cell receptor (beta chain) was obtained from a study of human T cells and chemical hapten exposure. Time point indicated: patch test 1, 2 weeks after DPC sensitization. Treatment given: therapeutic diphenylcyclopropenone sensitization with weekly scalp DPC. Prior to each patch test being applied, blood was drawn. The CDR3 runs 15 residues. J was trimmed by 7 bases and V by 2 bases; bases with no gene match: 9. Germline V gene data show CDR1 as SGHTA and CDR2 as FQGNSA. This clonotype was seen ten or more times. The antigen remains unidentified. Study-wide points: Expanded TCRs grouped into significantly more large CDR3 similarity clusters than controls produced.

One entry per CDR3 protein, called by TCRdb with MiXCR from the RACE reads. The sample comprises a few hundred thousand distinct CDR3 sequences, nearly 5% of which are singletons, and about 2.2% rests with the top ten. This receptor was identified in a woman between 45 and 60 years old with alopecia areata. Some clones in this sample may be carry-over from other donors' samples. The chain employs TRBV7-2 and TRBJ2-5; 8 nucleotides line up with TRBD1. The sequenced sample was whole blood, obtained in connection with sensitization to the hapten diphenylcyclopropenone (DPC). The CDR3 loop reads CASSLPTGARGTQYF. DNA for the CDR3: TGTGCCAGCAGCTTACCGACAGGGGCTCGGGGGACCCAGTACTTC. Drawing the rest from reference TRBV7-2 and TRBJ2-5, the complete variable domain is GAGVSQSPSNKVTEKGKDVELRCDPISGHTALYWYRQSLGQGLEFLIYFQGNSAPDKSGLPSDRFSAERTGGSVSTLTIQRTQQEDSAVYLCASSLPTGARGTQYFGPGTRLLVL.